This T cell receptor (beta chain) was recorded in a study of shared clonotypes between healthy human individuals. Notes on this clone: Its antigen is unidentified.

The authors ran the assay at deep level. Assay: immunoSEQ multiplex PCR; the TCRdb copy retains only in-frame clones and omits some. The sample has roughly 600,000 clones, roughly 98% seen once. General observations from the study: Roughly 4.6% of naive CD4 clonotypes were common to four donors.

The naive CD8 fraction comprised CD45RO-negative cells positively selected for CCR7 and excluded terminally differentiated effector memory CD45RA+ cells. None of the donors, who were healthy HIV-negative adults, had recently had acute infections or vaccinations. Sample: naive CD8+ T cells sorted from blood. The source is a man younger than 40 in good health.

The CDR3 DNA reads TGTGCCAGCAGTGAACCCCGGGACAGGACCCCTGGCACAGATACGCAGTATTTT. This gives the protein CASSEPRDRTPGTDTQYF. The genes are TRBV2 and TRBJ2-3, with 8 positions matching TRBD1. After removal of 2 bases from V and 1 base from J, the junction contained 11 bases not matched to a gene. This CDR3 comprises 18 residues. Germline V gene lookup returns CDR1 SNHLY and CDR2 FYNNEI.